These 22 T cell receptor beta chains came from one sample sequenced in a study of T-cell reconstitution after alpha-beta-depleted transplantation in children (dated by TCRdb to the mid-2010s). The receptor library was made with PCR. Reads for this sample came from an Illumina HiSeq 2500. To normalize quantification of the TCRbeta repertoire, the TCR libraries were built with molecular barcoding that relied on unique molecular identifiers. TCRdb applied fastp at Q25 and MiXCR to the public reads, then kept only in-frame beta chains. Each record represents a unique CDR3 protein, reported with the most common genes and DNA among its rows. In this sample the table shows 150,000 to 250,000 distinct CDR3 sequences, about 14% of which occur a single time. The ten biggest clones cover roughly an eighth of the sample. Sequencing used PBMCs from the stem cell graft donor, obtained from the stem cell graft. The origin of the receptors is a human donor who donated a stem cell graft to a child with acute lymphoblastic leukemia.

V usage is TRBV11-2 and J usage is TRBJ2-1; D not certain. Trimming shortened V by 5 bases and J by 7 bases, and 6 bases separated the two germline ends. CDR3 length equals 11 residues. Germline loops: CDR1 SGHAT, CDR2 FQNNGV. The CDR3, as DNA: TGTGCCAGCAGCGTCACTAATGAGCAGTTCTTC. It codes for CASSVTNEQFF.

This clonotype was counted between two and nine times. V is TRBV10-2 and J is TRBJ2-1, with TRBD2 matching over 11 bases. The V gene's germline CDR1 is WSHSY and CDR2 SAAADI. After removal of 11 bases from V and 6 bases from J, the junction contained 12 bases not matched to a gene. The CDR3 is made up of 15 amino acids. CDR3 amino acids: CAALAGGPGRNEQFF. CDR3 DNA sequence: TGCGCCGCATTAGCGGGAGGGCCAGGTCGCAATGAGCAGTTCTTC.

This clonotype turned up a few times. The gene calls are TRBV20-1 and TRBJ1-1, with D possibly being TRBD1 (6 bases). The CDR3 sequence is 15 residues long. Germline CDR1 reads DFQATT; CDR2 reads SNEGSKA (reference sequence). Between the trimmed V and J ends, which lost 0 bases and 4 bases, there was a span of 15 bases. CDR3 residues: CSARDWGAGVTEAFF. The CDR3 DNA reads as TGCAGTGCTAGAGATTGGGGGGCCGGGGTCACTGAAGCTTTCTTT.

The genes are TRBV5-1 and TRBJ2-3, with 8 bases identical to TRBD2. Looked up from germline, CDR1 is SGHRS and CDR2 is YFSETQ. Losses at the gene ends were 4 bases for V and 0 bases for J; bases not matched to a gene: 7. The CDR3 extends over 16 amino acids. DNA of the CDR3: TGCGCCAGCAGCCTTGGACTAGCACCGAGCACAGATACGCAGTATTTT. Translating it yields CASSLGLAPSTDTQYF. The full variable domain, its missing parts supplied by reference TRBV5-1 and TRBJ2-3, is KAGVTQTPRYLIKTRGQQVTLSCSPISGHRSVSWYQQTPGQGLQFLFEYFSETQRNKGNFPGRFSGRQFSNSRSEMNVSTLELGDSALYLCASSLGLAPSTDTQYFGPGTRLTVL.

V gene TRBV10-3 combines with J gene TRBJ2-2; D not certain. V was cut by 6 bases and J by 3 bases, with 8 bases left in between. Germline V gene data show CDR1 as ENHRY and CDR2 as SYGVKD. The CDR3 has 13 residues. The CDR3: CAIRATYTGELFF. CDR3 nucleotide sequence: TGTGCCATCAGGGCGACTTACACCGGGGAGCTGTTTTTT.

This clonotype has at least ten counts. The V and J genes are TRBV5-1 and TRBJ2-1; D unclear. Germline loops: CDR1 SGHRS, CDR2 YFSETQ. Trimming left V 7 bases short and J 0 bases short, with 8 bases between. The CDR3 runs 13 residues. The CDR3 spells CASRDYSYNEQFF. CDR3 in DNA: TGCGCCAGCCGAGATTACTCCTACAATGAGCAGTTCTTC.

This clonotype was counted at least ten times. V and J are TRBV12-3 or TRBV12-4 and TRBJ2-2; 7 bases map to TRBD1. The CDR3 loop spans 16 amino acids. The ends lost 4 bases at V and 4 bases at J; junction bases unmatched: 9. The CDR3: CASSSPRGIGTGELFF. The CDR3 coding sequence is TGTGCCAGCAGTTCCCCCAGGGGGATAGGCACCGGGGAGCTGTTTTTT.

This clonotype has at least ten counts. The chain joins TRBV5-1 to TRBJ2-1; 9 nucleotides line up with TRBD2. The CDR3 runs to 16 residues. V was pared by 2 bases and J by 7 bases, with 10 bases of the junction left unmatched. Germline loops: CDR1 SGHRS, CDR2 YFSETQ. The CDR3 DNA sequence: TGCGCCAGCAGCTTTTTAGCGGGAGTAAAGCTTAATGAGCAGTTCTTC. It encodes CASSFLAGVKLNEQFF.

V is TRBV4-2 and J is TRBJ2-4, with TRBD1 identical over 8 bases. The germline gives CDR1 LGHNA, CDR2 YNFKEQ. After removal of 4 bases from V and 8 bases from J, the junction contained 10 bases not matched to a gene. This CDR3 contains 15 residues. The CDR3 region is CASSLDQGAYDIQYF. The CDR3 nucleotides read TGTGCCAGCAGCCTAGACCAGGGGGCATATGACATTCAGTACTTC.

This clonotype was picked up many times. J is TRBJ1-2 and V is TRBV5-1; tentative D call: TRBD1 (5 bases). The CDR3 consists of 13 residues. Germline loops: CDR1 SGHRS, CDR2 YFSETQ. V was shortened by 4 bases and J by 3 bases, with 10 bases between the two germline ends. This chain's CDR3 is CASSDQGDYGYTF. The DNA for the CDR3 is TGCGCCAGCAGCGACCAAGGGGACTATGGCTACACCTTC.

This clonotype was seen repeatedly, ten times or more. The chain has TRBV10-3 and TRBJ2-1; D remains ambiguous. Germline CDR1 and CDR2: ENHRY and SYGVKD. The CDR3 extends over 11 amino acids. The germline V and J ends were trimmed by 11 bases and 8 bases, with 13 bases remaining between them. The DNA for the CDR3 is TGTGCCGCGAGTCCAGGTGATGAGCAGTTCTTC. Amino acids: CAASPGDEQFF.

The sample holds many counts of this clonotype. This rearrangement joins TRBV29-1 to TRBJ2-1, with a possible D match to TRBD2 (6 bases). CDR1 is SQVTM, CDR2 ANQGSEA, per germline. The CDR3 sequence is 13 residues long. V was pared by 7 bases and J by 1 base, with 11 bases between. The CDR3 DNA reads as TGCAGCGCTTCGGGGGTTTCCTACAATGAGCAGTTCTTC. Its translation: CSASGVSYNEQFF.

This rearrangement joins TRBV19 to TRBJ2-7; unclear D gene. The CDR3 contains 13 residues. From germline, CDR1 is LNHDA and CDR2 SQIVND (reference sequence). The V gene lost 3 bases and the J gene lost 7 bases, with 13 bases spanning the gap. The CDR3, as DNA: TGTGCCAGTAGTATCGGATGGCCCTGGGAGCAGTACTTC. Its translation is CASSIGWPWEQYF.

On this clonotype itself: This could be a read error, since a much larger clone is one nucleotide away. The V call is TRBV29-1, the J call TRBJ2-5; D is unresolved. Germline V CDR1 and CDR2: SQVTM, ANQGSEA. This CDR3 region has 14 residues. V lost 4 bases and J 4 bases, leaving 16 bases between the germline ends. This CDR3 is CSVATVTYLETQYF. Here the CDR3 DNA reads TGCAGCGTTGCAACAGTGACTTACCTAGAGACCCAGTACTTC.

This clonotype was detected a few times. In nucleotides, the CDR3 is TGCAGTGCTAGTTCCGGGGGCGGTCAGCCCCAGCATTTT. This encodes CSASSGGGQPQHF. This chain connects TRBV20-1 to TRBJ1-5; D perhaps matches TRBD1 (6 bases). With 3 bases removed from V and 6 bases from J, the gap between germline ends came to 12 bases. Germline V gives CDR1 DFQATT, CDR2 SNEGSKA (reference sequence). The CDR3 has 13 amino acids.

This clonotype was detected only a few times. The V and J genes are TRBV5-6 and TRBJ2-7, with 8 bases lining up with TRBD1. Germline loops: CDR1 SGHDT, CDR2 YYEEEE. V dropped 4 bases and J dropped 3; count of bases not matched to a gene: 18. CDR3 length: 18 amino acids. CDR3 sequence (DNA): TGTGCCAGCAGCCCCATGCCCTGGGGACAGGCCAACGACTACGAGCAGTACTTC. Amino acids: CASSPMPWGQANDYEQYF.

This clonotype was detected many times. The chain couples TRBV5-1 to TRBJ2-7; 8 bases align to TRBD1. Germline assignment: CDR1 SGHRS and CDR2 YFSETQ. The CDR3 is 14 amino acids. Trimming at V came to 0 bases and at J to 5 bases, leaving 4 bases not matched to a gene. CDR3 in amino acids: CASSLGQGLDEQYF. The CDR3, as DNA: TGCGCCAGCAGCTTGGGACAGGGGCTCGACGAGCAGTACTTC.

This clonotype was observed at least ten times. This rearrangement joins TRBV29-1 to TRBJ1-1; tentatively, D is TRBD1 (5 bases). CDR1 and CDR2 (germline): SQVTM, ANQGSEA. Trimming stripped 6 bases from V and 1 base from J, with 18 bases between. The CDR3 runs 15 residues. Here the CDR3 reads CSVHGEGAPNTEAFF. In DNA, the CDR3 is TGCAGCGTCCACGGGGAAGGGGCTCCGAACACTGAAGCTTTCTTT.

This clonotype was counted at least ten times. This chain uses TRBV12-3 or TRBV12-4 with TRBJ2-3; 8 bases agree with TRBD1. CDR3 size: 14 residues. J was trimmed by 6 bases and V by 0 bases; bases with no gene match: 2. The CDR3 DNA reads as TGTGCCAGCAGTTTAGCAGCAGGGGGCGATACGCAGTATTTT. Protein product: CASSLAAGGDTQYF.

There are many counts of this clonotype. The rearrangement joins TRBV7-9 to TRBJ1-1; 7 bases are a match to TRBD1. J gave up 4 bases and V 5 bases, and 7 bases lay outside the gene matches. Germline V CDR1 and CDR2: SEHNR, FQNEAQ (reference sequence). The CDR3 consists of 14 residues. CDR3 region: CASSDRQGSTEAFF. The CDR3 region has the DNA TGTGCCAGCAGCGACCGACAGGGATCCACTGAAGCTTTCTTT.

This clonotype was seen more than once but under ten times. The V call is TRBV18, the J call TRBJ2-1, with TRBD2 matching 13 bases. The CDR3 consists of 15 residues. Germline lookup yields CDR1 KGHSH and CDR2 LQKENI. J was trimmed by 7 bases and V by 2 bases; bases with no gene match: 2. The CDR3 loop is CASSPGLAGENEQFF. For the CDR3, the DNA is TGTGCCAGCTCACCAGGACTAGCGGGAGAGAATGAGCAGTTCTTC.

This clonotype came up many times. The chain has TRBV9 and TRBJ2-3, with TRBD1 matching 11 bases. The CDR3 has 15 residues. Germline V gene lookup returns CDR1 SGDLS and CDR2 YYNGEE. Trimming removed 2 bases from V and 6 bases from J; junction bases left unmatched: 5. This CDR3 is CASSVGTGGIDTQYF. CDR3 DNA sequence: TGTGCCAGCAGCGTTGGGACAGGGGGAATTGATACGCAGTATTTT.